Presented here are 3 T cell receptor beta chains from one specimen sequenced in a study of cytomegalovirus exposure and HLA in healthy donors. With 60 Vbeta and 13 Jbeta primers, the PCR was carried out. Assay: immunoSEQ multiplex PCR; the TCRdb copy retains only in-frame clones and omits some. Counted here are 150,000 to 200,000 clones, about 80% occurring once; the ten biggest clones make up roughly 0.99%. Sequences were obtained from PBMCs. These receptors were taken from a woman aged 40 to 50 in good health and CMV-seronegative.

This chain joins TRBV5-6 and TRBJ2-7; TRBD1 matches 9 bases. The germline CDR1 and CDR2 sequences are SGHDT and YYEEEE. CDR3 size: 16 residues. J gave up 3 bases and V 5 bases, and 12 bases lay outside the gene matches. As DNA, the CDR3 is TGTGCCAGCAGGGGCAGGGCGGGACAGGGATACTACGAGCAGTACGTC. As protein: CASRGRAGQGYYEQYV.

This clone appeared a single time. J is TRBJ2-5 and V is TRBV18; 15 nucleotides align to TRBD2. The germline V gene has CDR1 KGHSH and CDR2 LQKENI. V lost 3 bases, J lost 4 bases, and 3 bases stayed unmatched. The CDR3 sequence is 16 residues long. CDR3 sequence (DNA): TGTGCCAGCTCACCGGGACTAGCGGGGGGACCAGAGACCCAGTACTTC. Residues: CASSPGLAGGPETQYF.

The V call is TRBV5-1, the J call TRBJ1-5; the match to TRBD1 covers 7 bases. The CDR3 contains 15 residues. The junction had 6 bases not matched to a gene; V was cut back by 0 bases and J by 6 bases. Germline loops: CDR1 SGHRS, CDR2 YFSETQ. The CDR3 sequence: CASSLGDSSGQPQHF. CDR3 DNA sequence: TGCGCCAGCAGCTTGGGGGACAGCAGCGGTCAGCCCCAGCATTTT.